This T cell receptor (beta chain) comes out of a study of T cells in women clearing cervical HPV infection. Study-level information: Case blood was drawn when the lesion was first found; control blood after infection became undetectable.

Study-level points and caveats: Controls had more TRBV6-7 (approximately 0.15%) than cases (around 0.11%).

This CDR3 is 14 amino acids long. V lost 6 bases and J lost 4; bases outside the gene matches: 6. In germline, CDR1 is DFQATT, CDR2 SNEGSKA (reference sequence). With regard to this clone: As yet, its antigen is unknown. Read sequence stops 3 residues before the CDR3 end, and the germline J gene provides the missing end.

Assay used: immunoSEQ multiplex PCR; TCRdb lists only in-frame clones, some missing. The specimen's table records approximately 20,000 clones. The sequenced sample was blood buffy coat. The TCR originated in a woman between 18 and 70 years old with a cervical HPV16 infection that either progressed to CIN3+ or cleared (not recorded which). This chain connects TRBV20-1 to TRBJ2-7; 13 bases match TRBD2. CDR3 amino acids: CSAWTSGGNYEQYF. Incomplete CDR3 DNA: TGCAGTGCCTGGACTAGCGGGGGAAATTACGAG.